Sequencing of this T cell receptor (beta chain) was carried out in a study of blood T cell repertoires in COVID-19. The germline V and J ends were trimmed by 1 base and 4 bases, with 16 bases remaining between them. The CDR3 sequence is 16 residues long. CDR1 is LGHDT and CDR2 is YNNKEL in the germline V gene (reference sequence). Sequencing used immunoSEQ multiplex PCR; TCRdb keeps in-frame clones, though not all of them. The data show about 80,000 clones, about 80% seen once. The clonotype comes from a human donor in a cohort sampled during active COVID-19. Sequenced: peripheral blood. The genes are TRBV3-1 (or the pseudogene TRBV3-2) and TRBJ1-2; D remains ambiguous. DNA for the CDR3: TGTGCCAGCAGCCAAGGGCGGAGGGTTATGAGCTATGGCTACACCTTC. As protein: CASSQGRRVMSYGYTF.